These T cell receptor beta chains were read from a single sample in a study of CD8+CD57+ T cells in acquired aplastic anemia. TCRdb independently ran MiXCR on the reads; one entry per CDR3 protein. The table has under 200,000 distinct CDR3 sequences, around 47% seen once. Sequenced input: sorted CD4+, CD8+, or CD8+CD57+ T cells (not recorded which) from PBMCs. The receptors were sampled from a human donor with aplastic anemia. Each CDR3 is given with its conserved first and last residue. Each record gives: CDR3 length, D gene, clone size, V gene, J gene, CDR3 protein, CDR3 DNA. D genes are given only for firm matches. Size tells how often a clone was seen (once, few, many) or the class of an expanded clone, and some rows leave it out.

length: 13
D: TRBD1
size: NA
V: TRBV24-1
J: TRBJ2-7
CDR3: CATAGTGGYEQYF
DNA: TGTGCCACGGCCGGGACAGGAGGATACGAGCAGTACTTC

length: 12
D: TRBD1
size: many
V: TRBV20-1
J: TRBJ1-2
CDR3: CSAEGGLVGYTF
DNA: TGCAGTGCAGAAGGGGGCTTGGTTGGCTACACCTTC

length: 13
D: NA
size: many
V: TRBV20-1
J: TRBJ1-5
CDR3: CSALDSSNQPQHF
DNA: TGCAGTGCTCTTGACAGTAGCAATCAGCCCCAGCATTTT

length: 13
D: NA
size: NA
V: TRBV29-1
J: TRBJ2-4
CDR3: CSVEGQGQNIQYF
DNA: TGCAGCGTTGAGGGGCAGGGTCAAAACATTCAGTACTTC

length: 12
D: NA
size: NA
V: TRBV29-1
J: TRBJ1-3
CDR3: CSVVGAGNTIYF
DNA: TGCAGCGTTGTAGGGGCTGGAAACACCATATATTTT

length: 14
D: NA
size: many
V: TRBV6-2/TRBV6-3
J: TRBJ1-5
CDR3: CASRGSIAGQPQHF
DNA: TGTGCCAGCAGGGGATCGATAGCAGGTCAGCCCCAGCATTTT

length: 15
D: TRBD1
size: many
V: TRBV12-3/TRBV12-4
J: TRBJ1-6
CDR3: CASTVTGGFNSPLHF
DNA: TGTGCCAGCACCGTGACAGGGGGCTTTAATTCACCCCTCCACTTT

length: 12
D: NA
size: few
V: TRBV10-3
J: TRBJ2-3
CDR3: CAISENTDTQYF
DNA: TGTGCCATCAGTGAGAACACAGATACGCAGTATTTT

length: 14
D: TRBD1
size: NA
V: TRBV2
J: TRBJ1-2
CDR3: CASSFPGQGYGYTF
DNA: TGTGCCAGCAGTTTCCCGGGACAGGGGTATGGCTACACCTTC

length: 15
D: NA
size: NA
V: TRBV10-3
J: TRBJ2-6
CDR3: CAISDKSSGANVLTF
DNA: TGTGCCATCAGTGACAAAAGCTCTGGGGCCAACGTCCTGACTTTC

length: 14
D: TRBD2
size: once
V: TRBV5-4
J: TRBJ2-1
CDR3: CASSLRLAGSEQFF
DNA: TGTGCCAGCAGCTTGAGGCTAGCGGGGTCCGAGCAGTTCTTC

length: 12
D: TRBD2
size: NA
V: TRBV9
J: TRBJ2-2
CDR3: CASSASGGELFF
DNA: TGTGCCAGCAGCGCTAGCGGGGGGGAGCTGTTTTTT

length: 11
D: NA
size: NA
V: TRBV20-1
J: TRBJ1-1
CDR3: CSAGQNTEAFF
DNA: TGCAGTGCTGGACAGAACACTGAAGCTTTCTTT

length: 13
D: NA
size: NA
V: TRBV6-5
J: TRBJ2-5
CDR3: CASSYSGKETQYF
DNA: TGTGCCAGCAGTTATTCAGGGAAGGAGACCCAGTACTTC

length: 13
D: TRBD1
size: NA
V: TRBV11-2
J: TRBJ2-5
CDR3: CASRGTAKETQYF
DNA: TGTGCCAGCAGGGGGACAGCTAAAGAGACCCAGTACTTC

length: 14
D: TRBD2
size: many
V: TRBV7-2
J: TRBJ2-1
CDR3: CASSLASGGLEQFF
DNA: TGTGCCAGCAGCTTAGCTAGCGGGGGTCTTGAGCAGTTCTTC

length: 14
D: NA
size: many
V: TRBV7-2
J: TRBJ1-5
CDR3: CASGRWDSNQPQHF
DNA: TGTGCCAGCGGGAGGTGGGATAGCAATCAGCCCCAGCATTTT

length: 17
D: TRBD2
size: many
V: TRBV7-9
J: TRBJ2-3
CDR3: CASSLRTSGVGTDTQYF
DNA: TGTGCCAGCAGCTTAAGGACTAGCGGGGTGGGCACAGATACGCAGTATTTT

length: 13
D: NA
size: NA
V: TRBV24-1
J: TRBJ2-7
CDR3: CVTSDPRTDTQYF
DNA: TGTGTCACCAGTGATCCACGCACAGATACGCAGTACTTC

length: 15
D: TRBD1
size: many
V: TRBV7-6
J: TRBJ1-2
CDR3: CASSPRPQGDYGYTF
DNA: TGTGCCAGCAGCCCCCGCCCACAGGGGGACTATGGCTACACCTTC

length: 14
D: NA
size: NA
V: TRBV11-3
J: TRBJ1-2
CDR3: CASSPKQKNYGYTF
DNA: TGTGCCAGCAGTCCCAAACAGAAGAACTATGGCTACACCTTC

length: 16
D: TRBD2
size: many
V: TRBV6-5
J: TRBJ2-5
CDR3: CASSYRGLAGFGTQYF
DNA: TGTGCCAGCAGTTACCGCGGACTAGCGGGGTTCGGGACCCAGTACTTC

length: 14
D: NA
size: NA
V: TRBV5-4
J: TRBJ1-1
CDR3: CASSYGGSSTEAFF
DNA: TGTGCCAGCAGCTATGGGGGGAGTAGCACTGAAGCTTTCTTT

length: 15
D: NA
size: NA
V: TRBV5-1
J: TRBJ2-7
CDR3: CASSLPRARSYEQYF
DNA: TGCGCCAGCAGCTTACCCCGGGCGAGGTCCTACGAGCAGTACTTC

length: 13
D: NA
size: many
V: TRBV20-1
J: TRBJ1-5
CDR3: CSAIQDADQPQHF
DNA: TGCAGTGCTATCCAGGACGCCGATCAGCCCCAGCATTTT

length: 17
D: NA
size: few
V: TRBV10-3
J: TRBJ1-2
CDR3: CASSFNSWAGSGEGYTF
DNA: TGTGCCAGCAGTTTCAACTCGTGGGCAGGGTCGGGAGAGGGCTACACCTTC

length: 12
D: NA
size: NA
V: TRBV12-3/TRBV12-4
J: TRBJ1-1
CDR3: CASSIQYTEAFF
DNA: TGTGCCAGCAGCATACAGTACACTGAAGCTTTCTTT

length: 16
D: NA
size: NA
V: TRBV20-1
J: TRBJ2-3
CDR3: CSARDHRLLGTDTQYF
DNA: TGCAGTGCTAGAGATCATAGGTTACTGGGGACAGATACGCAGTATTTT

length: 16
D: TRBD1
size: many
V: TRBV19
J: TRBJ1-6
CDR3: CASSPKGQGRNSPLHF
DNA: TGTGCCAGTAGTCCCAAAGGACAGGGCCGTAATTCACCCCTCCACTTT

length: 12
D: NA
size: few
V: TRBV29-1
J: TRBJ1-2
CDR3: CSAQGRAHSYTF
DNA: TGCAGCGCCCAAGGACGGGCCCATTCCTACACCTTC

length: 14
D: NA
size: NA
V: TRBV7-6
J: TRBJ1-6
CDR3: CASSPAGTDSPLHF
DNA: TGTGCCAGCAGCCCAGCGGGCACGGATTCACCCCTCCACTTT

length: 13
D: NA
size: many
V: TRBV29-1
J: TRBJ1-2
CDR3: CSVDGAAGTGYTF
DNA: TGCAGCGTTGATGGGGCCGCGGGGACGGGCTACACCTTC

length: 15
D: NA
size: few
V: TRBV19
J: TRBJ1-5
CDR3: CASSPRTGINQPQHF
DNA: TGTGCCAGTAGTCCCCGGACGGGGATTAATCAGCCCCAGCATTTT

length: 14
D: TRBD1
size: many
V: TRBV7-6
J: TRBJ1-1
CDR3: CASSWDRGTTEAFF
DNA: TGTGCCAGCAGCTGGGACAGGGGAACCACTGAAGCTTTCTTT

length: 15
D: NA
size: many
V: TRBV4-3
J: TRBJ2-5
CDR3: CASSQSGQDQETQYF
DNA: TGCGCCAGCAGCCAGTCCGGACAAGATCAAGAGACCCAGTACTTC

length: 15
D: TRBD2
size: NA
V: TRBV7-9
J: TRBJ2-5
CDR3: CASSLGLAGGETQYF
DNA: TGTGCCAGCAGCCTCGGACTAGCGGGGGGAGAGACCCAGTACTTC

length: 14
D: NA
size: many
V: TRBV24-1
J: TRBJ2-3
CDR3: CATSATGIVDTQYF
DNA: TGTGCCACCAGTGCAACGGGGATTGTGGATACGCAGTATTTT

length: 16
D: NA
size: NA
V: TRBV11-2
J: TRBJ1-3
CDR3: CASSLNLGAAGNTIYF
DNA: TGTGCCAGCAGCTTAAACCTTGGGGCGGCTGGAAACACCATATATTTT

length: 15
D: NA
size: once
V: TRBV10-3
J: TRBJ1-5
CDR3: CATSQGDIDDQPQHF
DNA: TGTGCCACCTCCCAAGGGGACATAGACGATCAGCCCCAGCATTTT

length: 15
D: TRBD1
size: many
V: TRBV2
J: TRBJ1-5
CDR3: CASSYSGQGNQPQHF
DNA: TGTGCCAGCAGTTACTCGGGACAGGGCAATCAGCCCCAGCATTTT

length: 15
D: NA
size: many
V: TRBV5-1
J: TRBJ2-5
CDR3: CASSRGPSGQETQYF
DNA: TGCGCCAGCAGTCGGGGGCCTAGCGGTCAAGAGACCCAGTACTTC

length: 14
D: NA
size: NA
V: TRBV25-1
J: TRBJ2-5
CDR3: CASSARQHQETQYF
DNA: TGTGCCAGCAGTGCCAGACAACACCAAGAGACCCAGTACTTC

length: 13
D: TRBD2
size: NA
V: TRBV7-2
J: TRBJ2-1
CDR3: CASSPGGGFEQFF
DNA: TGTGCCAGCAGTCCGGGGGGAGGGTTCGAGCAGTTCTTC

length: 15
D: NA
size: many
V: TRBV19
J: TRBJ1-1
CDR3: CASSTEGLPNTEAFF
DNA: TGTGCCAGTAGTACAGAGGGACTGCCGAACACTGAAGCTTTCTTT

length: 13
D: NA
size: NA
V: TRBV10-3
J: TRBJ2-7
CDR3: CASSHGANYEQYF
DNA: TGTGCCAGCAGCCACGGGGCAAACTACGAGCAGTACTTC

length: 14
D: TRBD1
size: few
V: TRBV25-1
J: TRBJ2-5
CDR3: CASSATGLVETQYF
DNA: TGTGCCAGCAGTGCGACAGGGTTGGTTGAGACCCAGTACTTC

length: 16
D: NA
size: once
V: TRBV6-1
J: TRBJ1-1
CDR3: CASSELRDGMNTEAFF
DNA: TGTGCCAGCAGTGAACTCCGGGACGGGATGAACACTGAAGCTTTCTTT

length: 17
D: TRBD2
size: many
V: TRBV5-1
J: TRBJ2-3
CDR3: CASRRTSGGASADTQYF
DNA: TGCGCCAGCAGGAGGACTAGCGGGGGGGCCTCGGCAGATACGCAGTATTTT

length: 14
D: NA
size: NA
V: TRBV15
J: TRBJ2-6
CDR3: CATSSNSGANVLTF
DNA: TGTGCCACCAGCTCAAACTCTGGGGCCAACGTCCTGACTTTC

length: 13
D: NA
size: few
V: TRBV11-2
J: TRBJ2-6
CDR3: CASSPSGANVLTF
DNA: TGTGCCAGCAGCCCCAGTGGGGCCAACGTCCTGACTTTC

length: 14
D: NA
size: few
V: TRBV30
J: TRBJ1-4
CDR3: CAWSRRGRMEKLFF
DNA: TGTGCCTGGAGTCGAAGGGGTCGGATGGAAAAACTGTTTTTT

length: 13
D: NA
size: many
V: TRBV20-1
J: TRBJ1-4
CDR3: CSARRTDNEKLFF
DNA: TGCAGTGCTCGAAGGACCGATAATGAAAAACTGTTTTTT